Only one count was recorded for the clone carrying this T cell receptor beta chain. Its antigen is not known. The sample is drawn from a study of post-analysis software for immune sequencing data. On the study more broadly: Relapsing-remitting, secondary progressive and progressive-relapsing courses of multiple sclerosis were included. Study results and caveats: Controls had lower frequencies than patients of 4 or 5 TRBV segments, which included TRBV5-6, TRBV5-1 and TRBV20-1. Significantly lower normalized Chao1 diversity was seen in multiple sclerosis patients than in controls.

The germline V gene has CDR1 KGHSH and CDR2 LQKENI. This CDR3 has 14 amino acids. V dropped 3 bases and J dropped 11; count of bases not matched to a gene: 5. Unique molecular identifiers featured in each of the TCR beta cDNA libraries. TCRdb re-derived calls from the PCR reads in MiXCR, one entry per CDR3 protein. The table has 700,000 to 800,000 distinct CDR3 sequences, roughly 30% seen once; the top ten hold 0.5% to 0.6%. This chain joins TRBV18 and TRBJ1-6, with 9 bases that match TRBD1. This TCR was sampled from a girl between 5 and 17 years old with multiple sclerosis. The material sequenced was blood. The CDR3 region is CASSPGDRVTPLHF. For the CDR3, the DNA is TGTGCCAGCTCACCTGGGGACAGGGTGACACCCCTCCACTTT.